The 31 T cell receptor beta chains listed next were all sequenced from one sample in a study of blood T cell repertoires in COVID-19. Using immunoSEQ multiplex PCR, the repertoire was profiled, and TCRdb retains in-frame clones only, with some absent. The sample contains some 330,000 clones, nearly 90% of which appear only once. The sequenced sample was peripheral blood. These receptors originate from a young woman with COVID-19, enrolled during active disease.

The rearrangement uses TRBV5-4 and TRBJ1-5, with D tentatively TRBD1 (5 bases). V was trimmed by 4 bases and J by 7 bases, leaving 15 bases between them. Germline CDR1 reads SGHNT; CDR2 reads YYREEE (reference sequence). The CDR3 runs to 14 residues. CDR3 residues: CASSPSPKGQPQHF. DNA for the CDR3: TGTGCCAGCAGCCCCTCACCCAAGGGGCAGCCCCAGCATTTT. The whole variable domain, remainder taken from reference TRBV5-4 and TRBJ1-5, is ETGVTQSPTHLIKTRGQQVTLRCSSQSGHNTVSWYQQALGQGPQFIFQYYREEENGRGNFPPRFSGLQFPNYSSELNVNALELDDSALYLCASSPSPKGQPQHFGDGTRLSIL.

V and J are TRBV6-5 and TRBJ1-2, with TRBD1 matching 9 bases. Germline V gene data show CDR1 as MNHEY and CDR2 as SVGAGI. With 6 bases clipped from V and 5 bases from J, the junction kept 10 bases outside the gene matches. The CDR3 totals 15 residues. CDR3 bases: TGTGCCAGCAGCCACACTCCCGGGACAGGGTATGGCTACACCTTC. It codes for CASSHTPGTGYGYTF.

This chain uses TRBV7-9 with TRBJ2-5; TRBD1 matches 7 bases. J lost 7 bases, V lost 5 bases, and 10 bases had no gene match. This CDR3 has 14 amino acids. CDR1 is SEHNR, CDR2 FQNEAQ, per germline (reference sequence). CDR3 sequence reads: CASSVRDSKGTQYF. In DNA form, the CDR3 reads TGTGCCAGCAGCGTCCGGGACAGTAAAGGGACCCAGTACTTC.

The chain uses TRBV30 and TRBJ1-3, with D perhaps TRBD1 (6 bases). This CDR3 region has 14 residues. V was clipped by 3 bases and J by 2 bases, with 11 bases between them. Germline CDR1 GTSNPN, CDR2 SVGIG (reference sequence). The CDR3 DNA follows: TGTGCCTGGAGGATGGACAGTGCTGGAAACACCATATATTTT. It specifies CAWRMDSAGNTIYF.

CDR3 region: CASSPAFGGNYGYTF. CDR3 nucleotide sequence: TGTGCCAGCAGCCCCGCCTTCGGAGGGAACTATGGCTACACCTTC. This rearrangement joins TRBV9 to TRBJ1-2; no clear D gene. This CDR3 spans 15 amino acids. With 4 bases removed from V and 2 bases from J, the gap between germline ends came to 15 bases. Germline-derived CDR1 and CDR2 are SGDLS and YYNGEE.

CDR3 protein: CASSLTPGDTQYF. The DNA for the CDR3 is TGCGCCAGCAGCTTGACCCCGGGGGATACGCAGTATTTT. This sequence joins TRBV5-1 and TRBJ2-3; TRBD2 is a possible D gene (5 bases). Deletions cut 1 base from V and 6 bases from J, with 9 bases between. CDR1 and CDR2 from the germline V gene are SGHRS and YFSETQ. This CDR3 has 13 residues.

This clone was detected a few times. The chain is built from TRBV19 and TRBJ1-5; no clear D. V shed 7 bases and J shed 3 bases, with 10 bases lying between them. The germline V gene has CDR1 LNHDA and CDR2 SQIVND (reference sequence). The CDR3 contains 13 residues. The CDR3 loop is CASTPVVNQPQHF. Written as DNA, the CDR3 is TGTGCCAGTACCCCGGTGGTCAATCAGCCCCAGCATTTT.

The chain is built from TRBV13 and TRBJ1-3, with TRBD1 as a possible D gene (5 bases). Trimming removed 1 base from V and 3 bases from J, with 10 bases in between. Germline loops: CDR1 PRHDT, CDR2 FYEKMQ (reference sequence). This CDR3 spans 15 amino acids. As DNA, the CDR3 is TGTGCCAGCAGCTTAGCCCAGGGTGGTGGAAACACCATATATTTT. Protein sequence: CASSLAQGGGNTIYF.

This rearrangement joins TRBV19 to TRBJ2-2; D not certain. Deletions cut 9 bases from V and 7 bases from J, with 9 bases between. Looked up from germline, CDR1 is LNHDA and CDR2 is SQIVND (reference sequence). The CDR3 length is 11 residues. The CDR3 loop is CASGRIGELFF. CDR3 nucleotide sequence: TGTGCCAGCGGTCGAATCGGGGAGCTGTTTTTT. The full variable domain, completed using reference TRBV19 and TRBJ2-2, is DGGITQSPKYLFRKEGQNVTLSCEQNLNHDAMYWYRQDPGQGLRLIYYSQIVNDFQKGDIAEGYSVSREKKESFPLTVTSAQKNPTAFYLCASGRIGELFFGEGSRLTVL.

The V and J genes are TRBV3-1 (or the pseudogene TRBV3-2) and TRBJ1-1; the match to TRBD1 covers 7 bases. With V trimmed by 1 base and J by 8 bases, 10 bases remained unmatched. The CDR3 contains 15 residues. CDR1 is LGHDT and CDR2 is YNNKEL in the germline V gene (reference sequence). The CDR3 region has the DNA TGTGCCAGCAGCCAAGTTCCGGACAGGTTACACGAAGCTTTCTTT. Translating gives CASSQVPDRLHEAFF.

The chain uses TRBV29-1 and TRBJ2-3; 7 bases align to TRBD2. Per germline, CDR1 SQVTM and CDR2 ANQGSEA. This CDR3 has 15 amino acids. The ends lost 1 base at V and 1 base at J; junction bases unmatched: 5. The CDR3 is CSVEARGERTDTQYF. In DNA, the CDR3 is TGCAGCGTTGAAGCTCGGGGGGAGCGCACAGATACGCAGTATTTT.

This chain joins TRBV5-1 and TRBJ2-2; 10 bases fit TRBD2. With 9 bases clipped from V and 1 base from J, the junction kept 12 bases outside the gene matches. The CDR3 contains 17 residues. Germline V gene sequence: CDR1 SGHRS, CDR2 YFSETQ. The DNA of the CDR3 is TGCGCCACCAGACAAAAAAGACTAGCGGGGAACACCGGGGAGCTGTTTTTT. It is translated as CATRQKRLAGNTGELFF.

For this clone: The junction does not match germline at one end; this may be a read error. This chain uses TRBV7-7 with TRBJ2-1; TRBD1 agrees at 8 bases. CDR3 length: 16 residues. CDR1 and CDR2 (germline): SSHAT, FNYEAQ (reference sequence). CDR3 sequence reads: CASSPTQGVRYNEQFF. The CDR3 DNA sequence: TGTGCTAGCAGCCCCACACAGGGGGTGAGATACAATGAGCAGTTCTTC. The variable domain in full, with the rest retrieved from reference TRBV7-7 and TRBJ2-1, is GAGVSQSPRYKVTKRGQDVTLRCDPISSHATLYWYQQALGQGPEFLTYFNYEAQPDKSGLPSDRFSAERPEGSISTLTIQRTEQRDSAMYRCASSPTQGVRYNEQFFGPGTRLTVL.

The rearrangement joins TRBV9 to TRBJ2-2, with 9 bases aligning to TRBD2. From germline, CDR1 is SGDLS and CDR2 YYNGEE. Unmatched junction bases numbered 7, after V lost 2 bases and J lost 8 bases. The CDR3 totals 15 residues. The CDR3 sequence: CASSVTSGVTGELFF. The DNA for the CDR3 is TGTGCCAGCAGCGTGACTAGCGGAGTCACGGGGGAGCTGTTTTTT.

V gene TRBV6-5 combines with J gene TRBJ1-6; D is perhaps TRBD1 (6 bases). Germline lookup yields CDR1 MNHEY and CDR2 SVGAGI. Trimming shortened V by 7 bases and J by 6 bases, and 10 bases separated the two germline ends. The CDR3 is 13 residues long. CDR3 sequence: CASKDSANSPLHF. CDR3 nucleotides: TGTGCCAGCAAGGACAGCGCTAATTCACCCCTCCACTTT.

The chain links TRBV7-9 to TRBJ2-1; the D gene is possibly TRBD2 (5 bases). Germline V CDR1 and CDR2: SEHNR, FQNEAQ (reference sequence). The CDR3 consists of 13 residues. With 6 bases removed from V and 5 bases from J, the gap between germline ends came to 11 bases. Here the CDR3 reads CASRPGRDNEQFF. CDR3 coding DNA: TGTGCCAGCAGGCCTGGGCGGGACAATGAGCAGTTCTTC.

The CDR3 spells CASSEDSANYGYTF. The CDR3 bases are TGTGCCAGCAGTGAAGATTCAGCGAACTATGGCTACACCTTC. This chain uses TRBV2 with TRBJ1-2; D ambiguous. The germline V gene encodes CDR1 SNHLY and CDR2 FYNNEI. CDR3 size: 14 residues. The V end was cut by 1 base, the J end by 2 bases, with 8 bases between.

The chain joins TRBV6-1 to TRBJ1-5; D might be TRBD1 (5 bases). The CDR3 is made up of 15 amino acids. The V gene's germline CDR1 is MNHNS and CDR2 SASEGT. V lost 1 base and J 7 bases, leaving 14 bases between the germline ends. The DNA for the CDR3 is TGTGCCAGCAGTGAAGTCGGCAGGGTATACCAGCCCCAGCATTTT. Encoded protein: CASSEVGRVYQPQHF.

The gene calls are TRBV6-1 and TRBJ1-5; maybe TRBD1 (5 bases). V lost 3 bases, J lost 0 bases, and 18 bases lay in between. CDR3 length equals 18 residues. The germline gives CDR1 MNHNS, CDR2 SASEGT. As DNA, the CDR3 is TGTGCCAGCAGTGAGATAGGTGGGGGGTTTTTTAGCAATCAGCCCCAGCATTTT. Translation gives CASSEIGGGFFSNQPQHF.

The table lists this clone with a count of one. The chain links TRBV7-9 to TRBJ2-5, with 11 bases lining up with TRBD2. Looked up from germline, CDR1 is SEHNR and CDR2 is FQNEAQ (reference sequence). The length of the CDR3 is 17 residues. V trimming: 5 bases; J trimming: 3 bases; junction bases outside the gene matches: 11. The chain's CDR3 is CASSPVASGGPKETQYF. The CDR3 DNA sequence: TGTGCCAGCAGCCCTGTTGCTAGCGGGGGGCCGAAAGAGACCCAGTACTTC.

The V gene is TRBV3-1 (or the pseudogene TRBV3-2), the J gene TRBJ2-3; 8 bases agree with TRBD2. Germline trimming cut 3 bases from V and 0 bases from J; bases unmatched to any gene: 26. This CDR3 is built from 23 residues. The germline CDR1 and CDR2 sequences are LGHDT and YNNKEL (reference sequence). DNA for the CDR3: TGTGCCAGCAGCCACGGAGGAGGTGAGCGGGGGCCAACAACTATCACAAGCACAGATACGCAGTATTTT. It translates to CASSHGGGERGPTTITSTDTQYF.

The chain links TRBV6-5 to TRBJ1-2; 8 nucleotides line up with TRBD1. The junction had 10 bases not matched to a gene; V was cut back by 6 bases and J by 4 bases. The CDR3 is 15 residues long. The germline V gene encodes CDR1 MNHEY and CDR2 SVGAGI. CDR3 nucleotide sequence: TGTGCCAGCAGCCCCGGACAGGGTCGATCCTATGGCTACACCTTC. Translating it yields CASSPGQGRSYGYTF.

The V and J genes are TRBV27 and TRBJ2-5, with 16 bases that match TRBD2. CDR1 is MNHEY, CDR2 SMNVEV, per germline (reference sequence). The V gene end was trimmed by 2 bases and the J gene end by 4 bases; junction bases not matched to a gene: 7. This CDR3 has 18 residues. The CDR3 nucleotides read TGTGCCAGCAGTTTACTGCCGGGACTAGCGGGGGGGACAGAGACCCAGTACTTC. As protein: CASSLLPGLAGGTETQYF.

This chain connects TRBV5-1 to TRBJ2-2; 7 bases are a match to TRBD2. The V gene's germline CDR1 is SGHRS and CDR2 YFSETQ. The CDR3 runs 15 residues. The V gene end was trimmed by 4 bases and the J gene end by 2 bases; junction bases not matched to a gene: 5. The CDR3 region is CASSQAGVNTGELFF. CDR3 nucleotide sequence: TGCGCCAGCAGCCAGGCGGGGGTTAACACCGGGGAGCTGTTTTTT.

The gene calls are TRBV7-9 and TRBJ1-2; D is possibly TRBD1 (5 bases). Germline CDR1 and CDR2: SEHNR and FQNEAQ (reference sequence). With 8 bases removed from V and 3 bases from J, the gap between germline ends came to 13 bases. CDR3 length: 13 residues. The CDR3 reads CASGPGFDYGYTF. DNA of the CDR3: TGTGCCAGCGGGCCAGGGTTCGACTATGGCTACACCTTC.

The chain links TRBV2 to TRBJ1-4; no reliable D call. This CDR3 has 11 amino acids. The V gene lost 5 bases and the J gene lost 8 bases, with 6 bases spanning the gap. In germline, CDR1 is SNHLY, CDR2 FYNNEI. The CDR3 reads CASSPGEKLFF. The CDR3 DNA is TGTGCCAGCAGTCCGGGGGAAAAACTGTTTTTT.

The CDR3 coding sequence is TGCGCCAGCAGCCCCCCGGGGTATAGCAATCAGCCCCAGCATTTT. Amino acids: CASSPPGYSNQPQHF. The J gene is TRBJ1-5, the V gene TRBV4-1; D remains ambiguous. The CDR3 contains 15 residues. V was trimmed by 4 bases and J by 0 bases, leaving 10 bases between them. The germline gives CDR1 MGHRA, CDR2 YSYEKL.

The rearrangement uses TRBV5-4 and TRBJ2-7; D is perhaps TRBD2 (6 bases). In germline, CDR1 is SGHNT, CDR2 YYREEE (reference sequence). V dropped 0 bases and J dropped 3 bases, with 19 bases sitting between them. This CDR3 spans 17 amino acids. CDR3 loop: CASSLVVIGQGGYEQYF. In DNA form, the CDR3 reads TGTGCCAGCAGCTTGGTTGTGATTGGGCAGGGAGGCTACGAGCAGTACTTC. Using reference TRBV5-4 and TRBJ2-7 for the parts outside the CDR3, the full variable domain is ETGVTQSPTHLIKTRGQQVTLRCSSQSGHNTVSWYQQALGQGPQFIFQYYREEENGRGNFPPRFSGLQFPNYSSELNVNALELDDSALYLCASSLVVIGQGGYEQYFGPGTRLTVT.

The chain combines TRBV5-1 with TRBJ2-3, with 7 positions matching TRBD2. V shed 0 bases and J 3 bases; nucleotides not matched to a gene: 4. CDR1 is SGHRS, CDR2 YFSETQ, per germline. This CDR3 is 15 amino acids long. The CDR3 DNA is TGCGCCAGCAGCTTGGCCACTAGCGAAACAGATACGCAGTATTTT. The encoded protein is CASSLATSETDTQYF.

The rearrangement links TRBV28 to TRBJ1-2, with D possibly TRBD1 on 5 matching bases. Germline values: CDR1 MDHEN, CDR2 SYDVKM. CDR3 length equals 14 residues. The ends were cut back, 7 bases at V and 4 bases at J, with 16 bases in the middle. This CDR3 reads CASTPARGVYGYTF. The CDR3 DNA reads as TGTGCCAGCACCCCAGCACGGGGGGTCTATGGCTACACCTTC.

The CDR3 loop reads CASSLLSENYGYTF. In DNA, the CDR3 is TGTGCCAGCAGCTTGCTTTCGGAGAACTATGGCTACACCTTC. The V and J genes are TRBV5-5 and TRBJ1-2, with D unclear. Per the germline V gene, CDR1 is SGHKS and CDR2 is YYEKEE (reference sequence). This CDR3 is 14 amino acids long. Trimming cost V 1 base and J 2 bases, with 9 bases left between them.